This TCR beta chain was obtained from a study of beta chain features in type 1 diabetes. Across the study: 107,917,701 sorted cells were examined across all samples.

This clone was seen more than once but under ten times. The antigen is undetermined. Sequenced material consisted of expressed TCRB transcripts (all of the isolated RNA was reverse transcribed). TCRdb's table, derived via immunoSEQ multiplex PCR, lists solely in-frame clones and lacks some. The data show 130,000 or so clones, about 9.7% seen once. Findings of the study overall: Shorter TCRB CDR3s, moderately but significantly so, marked every one of the four CD4+ subsets in Type 1 diabetes patients. PCR might favor shorter templates, equally in patients and controls.

Trimming left V 4 bases short and J 5 bases short, with 9 bases between. The CDR3 is 13 amino acids. The germline gives CDR1 LNHDA, CDR2 SQIVND (reference sequence). The chain couples TRBV19 to TRBJ1-5, with D unresolved. Sample: central memory CD4+ T cells from blood. The TCR originated in a woman aged 40 to 50 in good health. The CDR3 bases are TGTGCCAGTAGTAGAGGGCGAGATCAGCCCCAGCATTTT. It translates to CASSRGRDQPQHF.